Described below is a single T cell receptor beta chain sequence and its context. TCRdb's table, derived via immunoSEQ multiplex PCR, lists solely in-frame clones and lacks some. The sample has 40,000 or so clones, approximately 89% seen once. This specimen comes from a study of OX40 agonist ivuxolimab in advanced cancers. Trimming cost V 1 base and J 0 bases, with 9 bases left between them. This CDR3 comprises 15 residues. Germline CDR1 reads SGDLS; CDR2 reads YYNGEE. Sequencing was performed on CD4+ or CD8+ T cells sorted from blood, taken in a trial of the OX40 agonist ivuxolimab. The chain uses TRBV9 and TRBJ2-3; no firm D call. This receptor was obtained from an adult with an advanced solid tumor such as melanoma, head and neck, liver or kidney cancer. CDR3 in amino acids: CASSVSGGSTDTQYF. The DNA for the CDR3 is TGTGCCAGCAGCGTATCCGGCGGTAGCACAGATACGCAGTATTTT. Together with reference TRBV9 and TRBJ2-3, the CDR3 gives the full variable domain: DSGVTQTPKHLITATGQRVTLRCSPRSGDLSVYWYQQSLDQGLQFLIQYYNGEERAKGNILERFSAQQFPDLHSELNLSSLELGDSALYFCASSVSGGSTDTQYFGPGTRLTVL.